The clone carrying this TCR beta chain is a singleton in its sample. Sequenced by immunoSEQ multiplex PCR; TCRdb stores in-frame clones only, minus some. Of around 2.3 million clones listed, 90% to 96% are singletons. The V segment lost 0 bases and the J segment 6 bases; nucleotides outside the gene matches: 5. The CDR3 covers 14 residues. Looked up from germline, CDR1 is SGHRS and CDR2 is YFSETQ. The data stem from a study of shared clonotypes between healthy human individuals. The clonotype comes from a man aged 18 to 30 in good health. Material for sequencing was naive CD4+ T cells sorted from blood. Sample subset: CD45RA+ positively selected. The genes are TRBV5-1 and TRBJ2-7; 8 nucleotides line up with TRBD1. In DNA form, the CDR3 reads TGCGCCAGCAGCTTGGAGTCCAGGGGGCGCGAGCAGTACTTC. Translated: CASSLESRGREQYF.